Shown below are 4 T cell receptor beta chains from a single sample sequenced in a study of beta chain features in type 1 diabetes. Reverse transcription of all isolated RNA meant that expressed TCRB transcripts were sequenced. The protocol was immunoSEQ multiplex PCR, while the TCRdb copy is restricted to in-frame clones and leaves out a portion. The sample lists hundreds of thousands of clones, about 10% seen once, with around 0.037% in the top ten. The sequenced sample was naive CD4+ T cells from blood. The receptors were gathered from a woman aged 18-29 years in good health.

The CDR3 bases are TGTGCCAGCAATTGGCAGGGCTACACCTTC. Its protein product is CASNWQGYTF. The chain is built from TRBV27 and TRBJ1-2; D is uncertain. The CDR3 consists of 10 residues. Trimming removed 7 bases at V and 8 bases at J, with 8 bases between. Germline CDR1 is MNHEY and CDR2 is SMNVEV (reference sequence).

The chain carries TRBV27 and TRBJ2-6; the D gene is possibly TRBD1 (6 bases). Germline values: CDR1 MNHEY, CDR2 SMNVEV (reference sequence). Trimming cost V 5 bases and J 0 bases, with 20 bases left between them. The CDR3 is 19 amino acids. CDR3 loop: CASSPHPGTYSSGANVLTF. The CDR3 DNA follows: TGTGCCAGCAGTCCCCACCCCGGGACATATAGCTCTGGGGCCAACGTCCTGACTTTC.

This clone was picked up a small number of times. V gene TRBV6-5 combines with J gene TRBJ2-3; no definite D call. Germline values: CDR1 MNHEY, CDR2 SVGAGI. CDR3 length: 12 amino acids. Between the trimmed V and J ends, which lost 0 bases and 7 bases, there was a span of 5 bases. DNA for the CDR3: TGTGCCAGCAGTTACTCTATAAATACGCAGTATTTT. Encoded protein: CASSYSINTQYF.

CDR3 amino acids: CASSLPDRTQRAYEQYF. CDR3 sequence (DNA): TGTGCCAGCAGCTTACCGGACAGGACCCAAAGGGCCTACGAGCAGTACTTC. V and J are TRBV5-4 and TRBJ2-7, with 7 bases fitting TRBD1. This CDR3 is built from 17 residues. Unmatched junction bases numbered 13, after V lost 2 bases and J lost 2 bases. CDR1 is SGHNT, CDR2 YYREEE, per germline (reference sequence).